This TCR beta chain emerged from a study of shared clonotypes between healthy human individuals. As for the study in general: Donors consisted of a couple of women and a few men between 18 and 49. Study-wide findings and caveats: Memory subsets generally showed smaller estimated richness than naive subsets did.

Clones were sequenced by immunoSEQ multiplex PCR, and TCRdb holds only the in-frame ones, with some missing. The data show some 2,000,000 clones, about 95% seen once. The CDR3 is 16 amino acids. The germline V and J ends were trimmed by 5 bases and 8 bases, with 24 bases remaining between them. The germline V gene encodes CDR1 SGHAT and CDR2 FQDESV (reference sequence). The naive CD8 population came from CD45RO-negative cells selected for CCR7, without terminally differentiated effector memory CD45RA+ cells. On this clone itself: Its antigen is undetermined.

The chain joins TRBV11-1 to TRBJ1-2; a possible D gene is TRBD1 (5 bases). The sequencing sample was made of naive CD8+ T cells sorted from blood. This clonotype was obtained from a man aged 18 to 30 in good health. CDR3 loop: CASSITTPLPWDGYTF. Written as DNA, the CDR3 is TGTGCCAGCAGCATAACGACCCCTCTCCCTTGGGACGGCTACACCTTC.